The rows below give T cell receptor beta chains drawn from one sample of a study of blood T cell repertoires in COVID-19. Assay used: immunoSEQ multiplex PCR; TCRdb lists only in-frame clones, some missing. Among some 110,000 clones listed, 75% to 90% were seen once. Sequencing used peripheral blood. All receptors derive from a woman between 70 and 85 years old with acute or convalescent COVID-19. The CDR3 runs from the conserved cysteine through the conserved F or W.

j_call v_call cdr3_aa
TRBJ2-3 TRBV11-2 CASSLSTTSTDTQYF
TRBJ2-7 TRBV12-5 CASSAETYEQYF
TRBJ2-7 TRBV4-1 CASSQELAGGYEQYF
TRBJ2-1 TRBV10-2 CASSERGSYNEQFF
TRBJ2-2 TRBV12-3/TRBV12-4 CASRRTVTGELFF
TRBJ2-3 TRBV12-5 CASGLGLGLAAEDTQYF
TRBJ2-3 TRBV6-6 CASSYDSPSTDTQYF
TRBJ2-7 TRBV4-2 CASSQGTSYEQYF
TRBJ2-7 TRBV5-6 CASRPGSSYEQYF
TRBJ1-5 TRBV7-2 CASSPGTLRNQPQHF
TRBJ2-3 TRBV27 CASSATSGSLDTQYF
TRBJ2-7 TRBV28 CASSLYGGSVSYEQYF
TRBJ1-3 TRBV5-1 CASSPEAGVNSGNTIYF
TRBJ2-5 TRBV24-1 CATTDGQEETQYF
TRBJ2-5 TRBV3-1/TRBV3-2 CASSQGRGTQYF